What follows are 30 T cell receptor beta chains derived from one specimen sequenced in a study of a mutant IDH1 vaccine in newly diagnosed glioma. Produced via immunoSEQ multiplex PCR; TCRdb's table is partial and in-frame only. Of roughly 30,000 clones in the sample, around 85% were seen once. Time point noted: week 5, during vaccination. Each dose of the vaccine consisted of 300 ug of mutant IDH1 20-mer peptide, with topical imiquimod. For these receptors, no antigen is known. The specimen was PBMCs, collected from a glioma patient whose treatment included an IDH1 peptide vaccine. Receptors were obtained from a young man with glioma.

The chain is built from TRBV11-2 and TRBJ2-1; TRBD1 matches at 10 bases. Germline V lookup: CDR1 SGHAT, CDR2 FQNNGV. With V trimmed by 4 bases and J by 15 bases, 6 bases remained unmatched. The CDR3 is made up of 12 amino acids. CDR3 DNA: TGTGCCAGCAGCTCGGGACAGGGGCCTCTGTTCTTC. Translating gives CASSSGQGPLFF.

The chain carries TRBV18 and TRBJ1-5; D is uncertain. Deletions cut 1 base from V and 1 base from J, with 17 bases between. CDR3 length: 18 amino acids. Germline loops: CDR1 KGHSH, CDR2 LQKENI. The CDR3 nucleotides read TGTGCCAGCTCACCACACAAGGCGGGAGTGGTCAGCAATCAGCCCCAGCATTTT. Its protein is CASSPHKAGVVSNQPQHF.

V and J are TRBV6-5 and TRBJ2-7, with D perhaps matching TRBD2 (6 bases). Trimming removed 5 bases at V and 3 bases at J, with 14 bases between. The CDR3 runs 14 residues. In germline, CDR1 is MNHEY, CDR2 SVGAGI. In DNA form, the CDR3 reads TGTGCCAGCAGTAGTCGGGGGTACGACTACGAGCAGTACTTC. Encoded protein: CASSSRGYDYEQYF.

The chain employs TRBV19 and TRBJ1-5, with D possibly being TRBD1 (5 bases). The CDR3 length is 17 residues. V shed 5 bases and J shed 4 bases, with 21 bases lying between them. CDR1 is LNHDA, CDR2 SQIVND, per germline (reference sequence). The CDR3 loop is CASSFFGVRGPNQPQHF. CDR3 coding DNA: TGTGCCAGTAGTTTTTTCGGAGTTAGGGGCCCGAATCAGCCCCAGCATTTT.

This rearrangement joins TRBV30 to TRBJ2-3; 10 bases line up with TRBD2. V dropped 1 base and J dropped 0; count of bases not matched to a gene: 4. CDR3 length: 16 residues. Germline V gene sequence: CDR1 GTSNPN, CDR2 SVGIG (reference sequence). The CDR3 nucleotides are TGTGCCTGGAGTGACGGACTAGCGGCTAGCACAGATACGCAGTATTTT. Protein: CAWSDGLAASTDTQYF.

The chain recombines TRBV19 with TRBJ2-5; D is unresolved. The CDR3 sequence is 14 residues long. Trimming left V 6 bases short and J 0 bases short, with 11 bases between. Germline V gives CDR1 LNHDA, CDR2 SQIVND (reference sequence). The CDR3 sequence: CASSPRSYQETQYF. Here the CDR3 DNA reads TGTGCCAGTAGCCCCCGGAGCTACCAAGAGACCCAGTACTTC.

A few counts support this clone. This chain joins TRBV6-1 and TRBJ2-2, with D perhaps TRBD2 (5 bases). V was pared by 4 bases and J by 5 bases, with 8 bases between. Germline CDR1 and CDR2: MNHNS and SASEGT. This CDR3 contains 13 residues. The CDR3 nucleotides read TGTGCCAGCAGTGGGACTCTAACCGGGGAGCTGTTTTTT. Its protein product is CASSGTLTGELFF.

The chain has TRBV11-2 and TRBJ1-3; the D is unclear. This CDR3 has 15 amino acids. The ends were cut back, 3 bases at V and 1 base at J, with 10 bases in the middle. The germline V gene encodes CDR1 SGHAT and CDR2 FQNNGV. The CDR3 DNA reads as TGTGCCAGCAGCTTGAACGGACTATCTGGAAACACCATATATTTT. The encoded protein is CASSLNGLSGNTIYF.

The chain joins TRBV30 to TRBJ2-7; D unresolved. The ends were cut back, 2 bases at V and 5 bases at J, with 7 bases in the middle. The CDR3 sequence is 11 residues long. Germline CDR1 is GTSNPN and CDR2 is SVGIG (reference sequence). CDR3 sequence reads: CAWSTKDEQYF. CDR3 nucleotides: TGTGCCTGGAGTACTAAGGACGAGCAGTACTTC. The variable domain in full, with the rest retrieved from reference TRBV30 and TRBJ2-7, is SQTIHQWPATLVQPVGSPLSLECTVEGTSNPNLYWYRQAAGRGLQLLFYSVGIGQISSEVPQNLSASRPQDRQFILSSKKLLLSDSGFYLCAWSTKDEQYFGPGTRLTVT.

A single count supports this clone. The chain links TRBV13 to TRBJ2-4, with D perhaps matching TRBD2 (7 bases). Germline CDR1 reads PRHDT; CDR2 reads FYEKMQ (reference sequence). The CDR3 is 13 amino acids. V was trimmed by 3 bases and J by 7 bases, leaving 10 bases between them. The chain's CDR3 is CASSLGGRNIQYF. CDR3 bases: TGTGCCAGCAGCTTGGGGGGGCGGAACATTCAGTACTTC.

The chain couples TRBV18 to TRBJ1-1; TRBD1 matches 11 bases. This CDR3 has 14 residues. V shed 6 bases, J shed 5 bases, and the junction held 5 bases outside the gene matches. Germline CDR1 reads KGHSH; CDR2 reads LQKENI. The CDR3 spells CASSLGQGATEAFF. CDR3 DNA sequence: TGTGCCAGCTCGCTCGGACAGGGGGCTACTGAAGCTTTCTTT.

CDR3 region: CASTDREMNTEAFF. The CDR3 bases are TGTGCCAGTACAGACAGAGAAATGAACACTGAAGCTTTCTTT. The V gene is TRBV19, the J gene TRBJ1-1, with D possibly TRBD1 on 5 matching bases. Germline values: CDR1 LNHDA, CDR2 SQIVND (reference sequence). This CDR3 has 14 amino acids. V was clipped by 7 bases and J by 0 bases, with 12 bases between them.

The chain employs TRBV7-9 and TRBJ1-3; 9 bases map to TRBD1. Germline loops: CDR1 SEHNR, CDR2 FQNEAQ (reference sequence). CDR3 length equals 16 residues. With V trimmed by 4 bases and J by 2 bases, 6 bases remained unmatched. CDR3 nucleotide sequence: TGTGCCAGCAGCTATCACGGGACAGGGACTGGAAACACCATATATTTT. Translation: CASSYHGTGTGNTIYF.

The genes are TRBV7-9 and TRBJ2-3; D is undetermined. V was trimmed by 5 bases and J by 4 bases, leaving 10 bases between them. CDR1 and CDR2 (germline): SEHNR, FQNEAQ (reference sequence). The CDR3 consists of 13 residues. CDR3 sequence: CASSPKGPDTQYF. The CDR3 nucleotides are TGTGCCAGCAGCCCGAAGGGTCCAGATACGCAGTATTTT.

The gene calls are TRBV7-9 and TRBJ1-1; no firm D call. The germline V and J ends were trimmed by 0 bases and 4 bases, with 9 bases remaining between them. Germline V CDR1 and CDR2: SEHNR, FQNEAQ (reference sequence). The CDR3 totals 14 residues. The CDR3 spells CASSLANPTTEAFF. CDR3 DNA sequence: TGTGCCAGCAGCTTAGCTAACCCGACCACTGAAGCTTTCTTT.

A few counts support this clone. The CDR3 DNA follows: TGTGCCAGTTCTCAGGGGGCCTATAGCAATCAGCCCCAGCATTTT. It specifies CASSQGAYSNQPQHF. The genes are TRBV19 and TRBJ1-5, with 8 bases aligning to TRBD1. CDR1 is LNHDA, CDR2 SQIVND, per germline (reference sequence). The CDR3 has 15 residues. Trimming took 8 bases from V and 0 from J; bases not matched to a gene: 6.

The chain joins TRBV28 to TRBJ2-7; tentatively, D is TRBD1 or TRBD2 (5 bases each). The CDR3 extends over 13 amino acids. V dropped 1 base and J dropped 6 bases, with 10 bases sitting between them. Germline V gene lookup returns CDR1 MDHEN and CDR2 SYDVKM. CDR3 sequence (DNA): TGTGCCAGCAGTTTATACCAGGGAGTCGAGCAGTACTTC. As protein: CASSLYQGVEQYF.

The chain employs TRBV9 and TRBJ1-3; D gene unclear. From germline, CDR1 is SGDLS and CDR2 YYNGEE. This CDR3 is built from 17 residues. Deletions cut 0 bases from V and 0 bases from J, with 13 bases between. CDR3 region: CASSVGPGPSSGNTIYF. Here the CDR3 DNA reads TGTGCCAGCAGCGTAGGGCCAGGTCCGAGCTCTGGAAACACCATATATTTT.

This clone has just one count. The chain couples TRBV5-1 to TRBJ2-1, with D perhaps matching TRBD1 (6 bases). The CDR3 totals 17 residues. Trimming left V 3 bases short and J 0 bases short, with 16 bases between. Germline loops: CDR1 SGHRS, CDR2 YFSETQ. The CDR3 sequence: CASSYRQEFSSYNEQFF. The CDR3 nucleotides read TGCGCCAGCAGCTACCGACAGGAATTTAGCTCCTACAATGAGCAGTTCTTC. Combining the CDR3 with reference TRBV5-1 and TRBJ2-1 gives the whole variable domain KAGVTQTPRYLIKTRGQQVTLSCSPISGHRSVSWYQQTPGQGLQFLFEYFSETQRNKGNFPGRFSGRQFSNSRSEMNVSTLELGDSALYLCASSYRQEFSSYNEQFFGPGTRLTVL.

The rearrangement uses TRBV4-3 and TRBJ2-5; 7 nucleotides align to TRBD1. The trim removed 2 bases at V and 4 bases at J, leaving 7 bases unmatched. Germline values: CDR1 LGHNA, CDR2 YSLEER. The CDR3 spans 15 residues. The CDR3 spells CASSQNDRDGETQYF. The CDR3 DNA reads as TGCGCCAGCAGCCAAAATGACAGGGATGGAGAGACCCAGTACTTC.

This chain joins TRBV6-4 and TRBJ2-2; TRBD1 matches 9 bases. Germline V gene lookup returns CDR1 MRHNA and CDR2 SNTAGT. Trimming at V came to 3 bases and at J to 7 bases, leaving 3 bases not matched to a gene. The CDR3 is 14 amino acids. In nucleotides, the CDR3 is TGTGCCAGCAGTGAGCGGACAGGGGTCGGGGAGCTGTTTTTT. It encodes CASSERTGVGELFF.

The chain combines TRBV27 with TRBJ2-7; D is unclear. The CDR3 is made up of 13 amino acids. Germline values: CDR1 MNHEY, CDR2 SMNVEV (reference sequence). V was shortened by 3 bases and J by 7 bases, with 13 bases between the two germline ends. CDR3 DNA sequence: TGTGCCAGCAGTTTGGCAGGTGCGAGAGAGCAGTACTTC. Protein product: CASSLAGAREQYF.

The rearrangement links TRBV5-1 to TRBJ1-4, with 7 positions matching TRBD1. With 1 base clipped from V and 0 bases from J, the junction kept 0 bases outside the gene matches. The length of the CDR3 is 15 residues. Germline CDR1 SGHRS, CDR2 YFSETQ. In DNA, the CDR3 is TGCGCCAGCAGCTTGCAGGGGGCAACTAATGAAAAACTGTTTTTT. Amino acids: CASSLQGATNEKLFF.

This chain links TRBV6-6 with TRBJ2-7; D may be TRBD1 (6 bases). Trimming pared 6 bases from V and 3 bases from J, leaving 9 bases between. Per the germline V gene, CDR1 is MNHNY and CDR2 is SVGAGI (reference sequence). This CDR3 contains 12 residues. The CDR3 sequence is CASRQGIYEQYF. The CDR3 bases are TGTGCCAGCAGACAGGGTATCTACGAGCAGTACTTC.

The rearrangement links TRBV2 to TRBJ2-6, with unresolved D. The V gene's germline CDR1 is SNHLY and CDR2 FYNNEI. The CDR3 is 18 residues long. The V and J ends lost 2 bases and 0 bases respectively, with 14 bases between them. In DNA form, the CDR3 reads TGTGCCAGCAGTGAATGGTCAGGCCCTAGCTCTGGGGCCAACGTCCTGACTTTC. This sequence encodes CASSEWSGPSSGANVLTF.

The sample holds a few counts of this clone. CDR3 sequence (DNA): TGTGCCAGCAGCTTACAAGCGGGCACTGAAGCTTTCTTT. Encoded protein: CASSLQAGTEAFF. The rearrangement uses TRBV7-9 and TRBJ1-1; D uncertain. The germline CDR1 and CDR2 sequences are SEHNR and FQNEAQ (reference sequence). The V gene lost 2 bases and the J gene lost 4 bases, with 8 bases spanning the gap. The CDR3 has 13 residues. The full variable domain, its missing parts supplied by reference TRBV7-9 and TRBJ1-1, is DTGVSQNPRHKITKRGQNVTFRCDPISEHNRLYWYRQTLGQGPEFLTYFQNEAQLEKSRLLSDRFSAERPKGSFSTLEIQRTEQGDSAMYLCASSLQAGTEAFFGQGTRLTVV.

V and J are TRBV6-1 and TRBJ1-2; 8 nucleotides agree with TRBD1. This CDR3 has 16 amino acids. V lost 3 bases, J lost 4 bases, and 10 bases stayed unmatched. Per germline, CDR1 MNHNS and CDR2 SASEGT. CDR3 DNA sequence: TGTGCCAGCAGTGACTGGGTAGGACAGGGAGCCTATGGCTACACCTTC. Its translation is CASSDWVGQGAYGYTF.

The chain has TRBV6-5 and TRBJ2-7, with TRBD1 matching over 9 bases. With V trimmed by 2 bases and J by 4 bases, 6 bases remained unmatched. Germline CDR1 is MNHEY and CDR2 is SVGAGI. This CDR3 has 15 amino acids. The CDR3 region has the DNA TGTGCCAGCAGTTACCGGGGACAGGGAAGTTACGAGCAGTACTTC. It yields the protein CASSYRGQGSYEQYF.

The CDR3, as DNA: TGCGCCAGCAGTACTAGCGGGAGGGACTCCTACAATGAGCAGTTCTTC. This codes for CASSTSGRDSYNEQFF. The chain joins TRBV10-1 to TRBJ2-1; 13 bases fit TRBD2. With V trimmed by 5 bases and J by 0 bases, 1 base remained unmatched. Germline V CDR1 and CDR2: WNHNN, SYGVQD (reference sequence). The CDR3 is 16 residues long.

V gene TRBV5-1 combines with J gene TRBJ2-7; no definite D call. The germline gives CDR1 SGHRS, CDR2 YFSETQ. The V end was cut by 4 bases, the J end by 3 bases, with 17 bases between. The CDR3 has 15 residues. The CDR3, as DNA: TGCGCCAGCAGCAACAGTCGAGGATTATACTACGAGCAGTACTTC. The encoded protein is CASSNSRGLYYEQYF.